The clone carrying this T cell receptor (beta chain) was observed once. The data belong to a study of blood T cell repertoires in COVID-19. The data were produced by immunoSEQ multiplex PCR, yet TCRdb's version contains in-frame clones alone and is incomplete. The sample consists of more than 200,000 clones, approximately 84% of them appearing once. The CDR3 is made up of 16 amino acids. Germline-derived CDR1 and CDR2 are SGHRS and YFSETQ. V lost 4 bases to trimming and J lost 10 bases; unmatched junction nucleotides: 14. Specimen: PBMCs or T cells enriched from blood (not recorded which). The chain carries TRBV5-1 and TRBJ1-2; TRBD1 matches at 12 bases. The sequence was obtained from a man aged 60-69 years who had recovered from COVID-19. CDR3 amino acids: CASSPEPGTGGSDYTF. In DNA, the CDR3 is TGCGCCAGCAGCCCCGAGCCCGGGACAGGGGGCTCGGACTACACCTTC.